The 14 T cell receptor beta chains below all came from one sample that was sequenced in a study of cytomegalovirus exposure and HLA in healthy donors. PCR involved 60 Vbeta and 13 Jbeta primers. Sequenced by immunoSEQ multiplex PCR; TCRdb stores in-frame clones only, minus some. This sample has around 130,000 clones; approximately 80% occur once, and the top ten carry roughly 1.5%. Sequences were obtained from PBMCs. These receptors came from a woman aged 18-29 years in good health and CMV-seronegative.

This rearrangement joins TRBV20-1 to TRBJ1-1, with D unresolved. V was pared by 6 bases and J by 3 bases, with 8 bases between. Looked up from germline, CDR1 is DFQATT and CDR2 is SNEGSKA (reference sequence). The length of the CDR3 is 11 residues. Written as DNA, the CDR3 is TGCAGTGCCCCCCTCCACACTGAAGCTTTCTTT. This gives the protein CSAPLHTEAFF.

The chain is built from TRBV19 and TRBJ1-1; a weak D match, TRBD1 (6 bases). This CDR3 has 13 amino acids. Trimming shortened V by 6 bases and J by 4 bases, and 12 bases separated the two germline ends. The germline CDR1 and CDR2 sequences are LNHDA and SQIVND (reference sequence). The CDR3 DNA sequence: TGTGCCAGTAGCCTAACAGGGCGCACTGAAGCTTTCTTT. Protein product: CASSLTGRTEAFF.

The rearrangement links TRBV7-2 to TRBJ2-5; D not resolved. V lost 3 bases to trimming and J lost 5 bases, with 7 bases between them. Germline CDR1 SGHTA, CDR2 FQGNSA. This CDR3 contains 12 residues. CDR3 sequence: CASSFGVETQYF. The CDR3 DNA is TGTGCCAGCAGCTTCGGAGTCGAGACCCAGTACTTC.

The chain links TRBV10-3 to TRBJ2-1; weak D call: TRBD1 (5 bases). The CDR3 has 12 amino acids. V lost 6 bases and J lost 4, with 7 bases in between. In germline, CDR1 is ENHRY, CDR2 SYGVKD. CDR3: CAISRVYNEQFF. In DNA form, the CDR3 reads TGTGCCATCAGCAGGGTTTACAATGAGCAGTTCTTC.

V and J are TRBV7-9 and TRBJ2-7; TRBD1 matches at 7 bases. The CDR3 contains 17 residues. Germline CDR1 reads SEHNR; CDR2 reads FQNEAQ (reference sequence). Trimming at V came to 0 bases and at J to 7 bases, leaving 15 bases not matched to a gene. CDR3 residues: CASSLAALGTVYGEQYF. CDR3 bases: TGTGCCAGCAGCTTAGCGGCCCTCGGGACAGTCTATGGGGAGCAGTACTTC.

This clone was seen once. The chain couples TRBV14 to TRBJ2-2; 14 bases fit TRBD2. J was trimmed by 4 bases and V by 5 bases; bases with no gene match: 6. The CDR3 spans 17 residues. The V gene's germline CDR1 is SGHDN and CDR2 FVKESK. For the CDR3, the DNA is TGTGCCAGCAGCTACCCGGGACTAGCGGGAGCCACCGGGGAGCTGTTTTTT. Its protein product is CASSYPGLAGATGELFF.

This clone was seen only a few times. The J gene is TRBJ1-6, the V gene TRBV27, with D uncertain. V lost 5 bases to trimming and J lost 0 bases, with 8 bases between them. CDR1 and CDR2 from the germline V gene are MNHEY and SMNVEV (reference sequence). This CDR3 comprises 15 residues. CDR3 bases: TGTGCCAGCAGTCCTAGTTTCTCCTATAATTCACCCCTCCACTTT. Its protein is CASSPSFSYNSPLHF.

This clone was picked up a small number of times. The V gene is TRBV27, the J gene TRBJ2-7, with TRBD2 matching 8 bases. This CDR3 has 14 residues. The germline V gene encodes CDR1 MNHEY and CDR2 SMNVEV (reference sequence). The V segment lost 8 bases and the J segment 3 bases; nucleotides outside the gene matches: 9. The CDR3 region has the DNA TGTGCCAGCGTGCGGGGGGCCGGATTCTACGAGCAGTACTTC. Encoded protein: CASVRGAGFYEQYF.

V gene TRBV18 combines with J gene TRBJ1-6; 10 nucleotides match TRBD1. V lost 6 bases and J lost 10; bases outside the gene matches: 6. From germline, CDR1 is KGHSH and CDR2 LQKENI. The CDR3 spans 14 residues. CDR3 in DNA: TGTGCCAGCTCGACGGGGACAGGGGACTCACCCCTCCACTTT. It encodes CASSTGTGDSPLHF.

This chain uses TRBV18 with TRBJ1-1, with D hard to call. This CDR3 region has 14 residues. The germline gives CDR1 KGHSH, CDR2 LQKENI. V lost 1 base to trimming and J lost 1 base, with 7 bases between them. CDR3 bases: TGTGCCAGCTCACCACAGCGAGAGAACACTGAAGCTTTCTTT. Its translation is CASSPQRENTEAFF.

The rearrangement uses TRBV6-5 and TRBJ1-4; 8 bases match TRBD1. Germline-derived CDR1 and CDR2 are MNHEY and SVGAGI. This CDR3 is 14 amino acids long. The junction had 2 bases not matched to a gene; V was cut back by 0 bases and J by 8 bases. CDR3 DNA sequence: TGTGCCAGCAGTTACTCACAGGGGGGGGAAAAACTGTTTTTT. Its translation is CASSYSQGGEKLFF.

This clone was recorded a few times. This sequence joins TRBV6-5 and TRBJ2-3; TRBD1 is a possible D gene (5 bases). The CDR3 runs to 15 residues. CDR1 is MNHEY and CDR2 is SVGAGI in the germline V gene. The ends were cut back, 0 bases at V and 1 base at J, with 8 bases in the middle. The CDR3 sequence: CASSYSGARTDTQYF. The CDR3 bases are TGTGCCAGCAGTTACTCAGGGGCCCGCACAGATACGCAGTATTTT.

The rearrangement uses TRBV30 and TRBJ1-6; TRBD1 matches at 7 bases. V shed 5 bases and J 2 bases; nucleotides not matched to a gene: 3. This CDR3 comprises 14 residues. Germline CDR1 reads GTSNPN; CDR2 reads SVGIG (reference sequence). In DNA form, the CDR3 reads TGTGCCTGGGTACAGGGGACCTATAATTCACCCCTCCACTTT. Its translation: CAWVQGTYNSPLHF.

This clone was found once. The chain uses TRBV10-1 and TRBJ2-3, with no clear D. The CDR3 length is 12 residues. Trimming stripped 3 bases from V and 2 bases from J, with 3 bases between. CDR1 and CDR2 (germline): WNHNN, SYGVQD (reference sequence). The CDR3 DNA sequence: TGCGCCAGCAGTGATATCACAGATACGCAGTATTTT. Translation gives CASSDITDTQYF.